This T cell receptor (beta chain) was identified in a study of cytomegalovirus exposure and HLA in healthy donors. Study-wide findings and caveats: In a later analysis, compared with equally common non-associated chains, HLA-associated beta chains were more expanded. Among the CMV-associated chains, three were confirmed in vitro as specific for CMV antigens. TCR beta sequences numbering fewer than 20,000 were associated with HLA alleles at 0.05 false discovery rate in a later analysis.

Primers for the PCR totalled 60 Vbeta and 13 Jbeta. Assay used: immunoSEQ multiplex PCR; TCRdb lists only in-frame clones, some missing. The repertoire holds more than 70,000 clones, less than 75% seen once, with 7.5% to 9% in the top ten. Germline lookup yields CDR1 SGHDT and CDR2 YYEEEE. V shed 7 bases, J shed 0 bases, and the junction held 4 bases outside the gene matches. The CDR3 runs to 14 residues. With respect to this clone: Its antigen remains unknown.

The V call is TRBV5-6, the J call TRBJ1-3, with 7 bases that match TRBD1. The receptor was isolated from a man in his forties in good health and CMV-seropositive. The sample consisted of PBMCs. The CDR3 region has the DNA TGTGCCAGCTTCCGGGACAGCTCTGGAAACACCATATATTTT. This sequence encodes CASFRDSSGNTIYF.